Each of the 5 T cell receptor beta chains below was sequenced from the same sample in a study of blood T cell repertoires in COVID-19 (TCRdb year 2020). The receptor library was made with the immunoSEQ multiplex PCR assay. TCRdb provides this immuneACCESS table in a form limited to in-frame rearrangements. Some clones are lacking; in checked studies, under half of them reflect an unresolved V gene, and why the rest are absent is not known. This sample holds around 180,000 clones; 70% to 85% were observed only once. The top ten clonotypes cover about 9.4% of the sample. Sequencing input: peripheral blood. Receptors originate from a woman older than 75 with acute or convalescent COVID-19.

This clone was seen only a few times. The V call is TRBV29-1, the J call TRBJ2-1, with D hard to call. Trimming stripped 4 bases from V and 5 bases from J, with 18 bases between. This CDR3 comprises 15 residues. In germline, CDR1 is SQVTM, CDR2 ANQGSEA. CDR3 sequence reads: CSVVVPVLPNNEQFF. CDR3 in DNA: TGCAGCGTTGTGGTCCCGGTACTTCCGAACAATGAGCAGTTCTTC.

The CDR3 bases are TGTGCCACCTCGGGCGCAGGGCTGGGGTACGAGCAGTACTTC. It translates to CATSGAGLGYEQYF. This rearrangement joins TRBV7-2 to TRBJ2-7; a weak D match, TRBD1 (5 bases). This CDR3 is built from 14 residues. V was trimmed by 10 bases and J by 4 bases, leaving 20 bases between them. Germline V CDR1 and CDR2: SGHTA, FQGNSA. Supplemented by reference TRBV7-2 and TRBJ2-7, the full variable domain reads GAGVSQSPSNKVTEKGKDVELRCDPISGHTALYWYRQSLGQGLEFLIYFQGNSAPDKSGLPSDRFSAERTGGSVSTLTIQRTQQEDSAVYLCATSGAGLGYEQYFGPGTRLTVT.

The chain joins TRBV10-3 to TRBJ1-6, with D perhaps matching TRBD1 (5 bases). Per the germline V gene, CDR1 is ENHRY and CDR2 is SYGVKD. This CDR3 is 17 amino acids long. Trimming stripped 4 bases from V and 0 bases from J, with 13 bases between. CDR3 amino acids: CAISVKDKSSYNSPLHF. The CDR3 DNA reads as TGTGCCATCAGTGTTAAGGACAAGAGCTCCTATAATTCACCCCTCCACTTT.

The chain has TRBV5-1 and TRBJ1-1; 8 bases map to TRBD1. The germline V gene encodes CDR1 SGHRS and CDR2 YFSETQ. J was trimmed by 4 bases and V by 4 bases; bases with no gene match: 6. This CDR3 has 14 amino acids. The CDR3 DNA is TGCGCCAGCAGCGAGCCGGACAGGGCCACTGAAGCTTTCTTT. Protein sequence: CASSEPDRATEAFF. Looking up the rest from reference TRBV5-1 and TRBJ1-1 gives the full variable domain: KAGVTQTPRYLIKTRGQQVTLSCSPISGHRSVSWYQQTPGQGLQFLFEYFSETQRNKGNFPGRFSGRQFSNSRSEMNVSTLELGDSALYLCASSEPDRATEAFFGQGTRLTVV.

Written as DNA, the CDR3 is TGTGCCAGCTCACCAGCTGGGACTACAAGAGGCTACACCTTC. It yields the protein CASSPAGTTRGYTF. This chain uses TRBV18 with TRBJ1-2; D is perhaps TRBD1 (5 bases). CDR3 size: 14 residues. Germline CDR1 reads KGHSH; CDR2 reads LQKENI. V gave up 2 bases and J gave up 8 bases, with 15 bases separating them.